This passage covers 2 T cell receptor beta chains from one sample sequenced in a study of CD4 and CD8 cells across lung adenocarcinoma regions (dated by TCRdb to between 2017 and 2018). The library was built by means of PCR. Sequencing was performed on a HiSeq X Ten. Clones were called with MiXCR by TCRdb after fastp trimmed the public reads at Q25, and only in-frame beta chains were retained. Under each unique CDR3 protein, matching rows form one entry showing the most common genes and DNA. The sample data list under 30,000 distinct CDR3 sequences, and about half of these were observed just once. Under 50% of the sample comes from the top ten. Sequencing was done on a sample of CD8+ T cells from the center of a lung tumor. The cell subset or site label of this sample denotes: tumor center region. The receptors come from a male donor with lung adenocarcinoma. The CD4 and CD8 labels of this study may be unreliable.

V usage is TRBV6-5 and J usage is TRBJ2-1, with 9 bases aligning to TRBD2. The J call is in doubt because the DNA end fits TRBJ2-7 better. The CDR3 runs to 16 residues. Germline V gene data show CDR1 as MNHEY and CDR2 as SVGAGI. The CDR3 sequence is CASSFVNSGGRYEQYF. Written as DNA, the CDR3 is TGTGCCAGCAGTTTTGTAAATAGCGGGGGCCGGTACGAGCAGTACTTC.

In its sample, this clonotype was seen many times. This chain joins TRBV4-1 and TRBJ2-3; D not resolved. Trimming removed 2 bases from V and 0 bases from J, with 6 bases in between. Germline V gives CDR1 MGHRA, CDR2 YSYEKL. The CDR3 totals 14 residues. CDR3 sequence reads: CASSQSGSTDTQYF. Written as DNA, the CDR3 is TGCGCCAGCAGCCAATCCGGAAGCACAGATACGCAGTATTTT.